This paragraph reports one TCR beta chain. The antigen remains undetermined. The CDR3 runs to 15 residues. Trimming removed 3 bases from V and 3 bases from J, with 13 bases in between. CDR1 is SGHDT and CDR2 is YYEEEE in the germline V gene. The sample is drawn from a study of OX40 agonist ivuxolimab in advanced cancers. In the study overall: Patients undergoing dose escalation presented with hepatocellular carcinoma, melanoma, renal cell or head and neck cancer. Earlier anti-PD-1, anti-PD-L1 or anti-CTLA-4 therapy was permitted; 35% to 50% had received some. Broader study findings: Dose levels from 0.1 to 3.0 mg/kg saw CD4+ and CD8+ blood T cells expand clonally by week 6.

Patients had blood sampled at baseline and again on cycle 4 day 1 and cycle 7 day 1. Using immunoSEQ multiplex PCR, the repertoire was profiled, and TCRdb retains in-frame clones only, with some absent. The sample records over 35,000 clones, around nine tenths being singletons. This chain connects TRBV5-6 to TRBJ2-1; D remains unclear. The sample consisted of CD4+ or CD8+ T cells sorted from blood, taken in a trial of the OX40 agonist ivuxolimab. The sequence derives from an adult with an advanced solid tumor such as melanoma, head and neck, liver or kidney cancer. The CDR3 loop is CASSSSPTSYNEQFF. The CDR3 DNA follows: TGTGCCAGCAGCTCGAGCCCCACAAGCTACAATGAGCAGTTCTTC. Based on the CDR3 plus reference TRBV5-6 and TRBJ2-1, the full variable domain is DAGVTQSPTHLIKTRGQQVTLRCSPKSGHDTVSWYQQALGQGPQFIFQYYEEEERQRGNFPDRFSGHQFPNYSSELNVNALLLGDSALYLCASSSSPTSYNEQFFGPGTRLTVL.